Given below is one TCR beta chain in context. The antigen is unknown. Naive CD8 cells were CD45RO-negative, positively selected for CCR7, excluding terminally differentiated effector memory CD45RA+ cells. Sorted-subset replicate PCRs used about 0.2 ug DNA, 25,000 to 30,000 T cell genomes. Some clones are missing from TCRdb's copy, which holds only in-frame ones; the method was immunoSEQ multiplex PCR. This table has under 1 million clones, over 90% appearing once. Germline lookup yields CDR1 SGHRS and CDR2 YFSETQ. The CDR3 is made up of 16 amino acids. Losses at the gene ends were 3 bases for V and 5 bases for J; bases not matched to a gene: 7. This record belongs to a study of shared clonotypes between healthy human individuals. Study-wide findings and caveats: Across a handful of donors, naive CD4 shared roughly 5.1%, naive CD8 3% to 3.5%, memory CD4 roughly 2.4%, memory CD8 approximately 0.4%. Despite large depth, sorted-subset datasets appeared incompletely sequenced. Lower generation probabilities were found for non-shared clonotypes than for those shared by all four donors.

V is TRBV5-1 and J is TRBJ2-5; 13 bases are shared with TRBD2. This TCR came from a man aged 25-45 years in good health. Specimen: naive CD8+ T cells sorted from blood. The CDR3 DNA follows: TGCGCCAGCAGCTGGAGGACTAGCGGGAGCGGTGAGACCCAGTACTTC. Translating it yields CASSWRTSGSGETQYF.